This T cell receptor (beta chain) is from a study of blood T cell repertoires in COVID-19. Method: immunoSEQ multiplex PCR; TCRdb's copy keeps in-frame clones and lacks some. The data show fewer than 250,000 clones, approximately 85% seen once. CDR1 is GTSNPN, CDR2 SVGIG, per germline (reference sequence). V lost 2 bases, J lost 6 bases, and 13 bases lay in between. CDR3 length: 13 residues. Sample: PBMCs or T cells enriched from blood (not recorded which). This TCR derives from a woman aged 45-65 years with acute COVID-19. V gene TRBV30 combines with J gene TRBJ1-1, with D maybe TRBD1 (6 bases). The DNA of the CDR3 is TGTGCCTGGAGTCCAGGGGTAGTCCCTGAAGCTTTCTTT. Protein product: CAWSPGVVPEAFF.